This T cell receptor (beta chain) was sequenced for a study of T cells expressing NK-cell markers. Across the whole study: Obtained from sorted CD3+CD56+NKG2C+, CD3+CD56+NKG2C- and CD3+CD56-NKG2C+ T cells were the TCR beta repertoires. General study findings and limits: Clones of NKG2C+ T cells that had expanded were of unclear HCMV specificity. One observes that, in a few donors, these clonotypes were also the leading ones within the CD3+CD56-NKG2C+ fraction. Roughly six of the donors carried dominant NKG2C+ clonotypes that took up roughly 1.0-7.5% of their CD8+ T cells.

One entry per CDR3 protein, without DNA, is what TCRdb gives after re-calling the 5' RACE reads. The listing records 150,000 to 200,000 distinct CDR3 sequences. The germline V gene has CDR1 DFQATT and CDR2 SNEGSKA (reference sequence). The CDR3 spans 15 residues. Points on this clonotype: Its antigen is unidentified.

Sequencing was done on a sample of blood T cells: a sorted CD56 or NKG2C T cell subset, CD4+ or CD8+ T cells, or bulk PBMC T cells (not recorded which). This sequence originates from a woman aged 18 to 75 in good health. The rearrangement joins TRBV20-1 to TRBJ2-3; TCRdb's D call of TRBD2 is untestable without DNA. The chain's CDR3 is CSARVVAEYTDTQYF.